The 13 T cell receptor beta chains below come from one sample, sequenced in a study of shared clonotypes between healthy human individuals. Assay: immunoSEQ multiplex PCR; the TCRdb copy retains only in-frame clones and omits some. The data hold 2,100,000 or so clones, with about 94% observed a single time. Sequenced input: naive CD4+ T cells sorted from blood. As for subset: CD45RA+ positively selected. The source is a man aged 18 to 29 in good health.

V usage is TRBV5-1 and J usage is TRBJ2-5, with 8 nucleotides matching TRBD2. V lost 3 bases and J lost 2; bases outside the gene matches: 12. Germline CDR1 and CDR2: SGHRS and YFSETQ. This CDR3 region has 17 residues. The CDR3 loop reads CASSSPGLGPQQETQYF. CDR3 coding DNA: TGCGCCAGCAGCTCGCCGGGACTAGGCCCCCAACAAGAGACCCAGTACTTC.

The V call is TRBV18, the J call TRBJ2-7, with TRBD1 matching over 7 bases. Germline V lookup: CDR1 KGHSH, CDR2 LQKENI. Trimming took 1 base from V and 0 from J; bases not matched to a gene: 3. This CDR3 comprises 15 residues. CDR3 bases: TGTGCCAGCTCACCACGGGACAGCCCCTCCTACGAGCAGTACTTC. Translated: CASSPRDSPSYEQYF.

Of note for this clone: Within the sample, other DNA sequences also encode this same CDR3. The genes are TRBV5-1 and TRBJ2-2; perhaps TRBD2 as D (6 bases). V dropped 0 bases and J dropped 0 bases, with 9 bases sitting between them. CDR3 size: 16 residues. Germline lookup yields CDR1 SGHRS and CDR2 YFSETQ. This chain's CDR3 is CASSLAGGSNTGELFF. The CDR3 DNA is TGCGCCAGCAGCTTGGCCGGGGGATCGAACACCGGGGAGCTGTTTTTT.

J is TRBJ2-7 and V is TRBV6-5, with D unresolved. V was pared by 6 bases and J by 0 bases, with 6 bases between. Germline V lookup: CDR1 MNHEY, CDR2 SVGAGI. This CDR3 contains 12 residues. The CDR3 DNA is TGTGCCAGCAGGGCCTCCTCCTACGAGCAGTACTTC. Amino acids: CASRASSYEQYF.

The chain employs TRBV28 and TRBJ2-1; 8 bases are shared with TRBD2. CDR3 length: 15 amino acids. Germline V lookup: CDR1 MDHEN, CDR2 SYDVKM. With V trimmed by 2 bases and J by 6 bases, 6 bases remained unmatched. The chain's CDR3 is CASSLAGGGFNEQFF. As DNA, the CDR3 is TGTGCCAGCAGTTTAGCGGGAGGTGGGTTCAATGAGCAGTTCTTC.

In nucleotides, the CDR3 is TGTGCCAGCAGCTCCTCTATGGGGCGCTCCTACGAGCAGTACTTC. Protein: CASSSSMGRSYEQYF. The chain employs TRBV5-5 and TRBJ2-7; TRBD1 is a possible D gene (5 bases). Deletions cut 3 bases from V and 0 bases from J, with 13 bases between. The germline CDR1 and CDR2 sequences are SGHKS and YYEKEE (reference sequence). This CDR3 contains 15 residues.

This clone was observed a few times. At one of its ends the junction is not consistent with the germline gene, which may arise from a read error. CDR3 residues: CASSNPTSRELFF. The CDR3 coding sequence is TGTGCTAGCAGCAACCCTACTAGCAGGGAGCTGTTTTTT. This rearrangement joins TRBV7-7 to TRBJ2-2, with D possibly matching TRBD2 (6 bases). The CDR3 spans 13 residues. Germline V CDR1 and CDR2: SSHAT, FNYEAQ (reference sequence).

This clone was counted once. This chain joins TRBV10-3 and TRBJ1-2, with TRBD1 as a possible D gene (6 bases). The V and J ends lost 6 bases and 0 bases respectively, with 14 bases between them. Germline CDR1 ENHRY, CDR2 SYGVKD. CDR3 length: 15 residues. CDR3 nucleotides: TGTGCCATCAGGCCCCGACAGGAGTCTAACTATGGCTACACCTTC. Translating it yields CAIRPRQESNYGYTF.

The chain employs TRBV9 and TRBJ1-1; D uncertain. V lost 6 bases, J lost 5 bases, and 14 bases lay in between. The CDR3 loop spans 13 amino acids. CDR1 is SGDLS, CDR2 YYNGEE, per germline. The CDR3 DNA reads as TGTGCCAGCACCCGGCTCCTAGGTACTGAAGCTTTCTTT. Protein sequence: CASTRLLGTEAFF.

In nucleotides, the CDR3 is TGCGCCAGCAGTTCCCGGGACAGGGGGGTGAGTGAGCAGTTCTTC. Translating it yields CASSSRDRGVSEQFF. The genes are TRBV10-2 and TRBJ2-1; TRBD1 matches 11 bases. J gave up 9 bases and V 5 bases, and 9 bases lay outside the gene matches. CDR1 is WSHSY and CDR2 is SAAADI in the germline V gene. The CDR3 contains 15 residues.

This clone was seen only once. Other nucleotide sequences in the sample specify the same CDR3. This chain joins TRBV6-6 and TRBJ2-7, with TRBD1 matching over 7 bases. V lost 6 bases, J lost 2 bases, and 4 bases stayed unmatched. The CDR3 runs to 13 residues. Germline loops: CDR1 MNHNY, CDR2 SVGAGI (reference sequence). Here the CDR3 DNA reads TGTGCCAGCAGCCGGGACAGAGCCTACGAGCAGTACTTC. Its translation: CASSRDRAYEQYF.

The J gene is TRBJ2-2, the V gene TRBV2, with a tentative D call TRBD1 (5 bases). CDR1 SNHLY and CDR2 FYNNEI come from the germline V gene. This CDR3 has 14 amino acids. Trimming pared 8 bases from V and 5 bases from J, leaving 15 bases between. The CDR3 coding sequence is TGTGCCAGCTTTTATGGGGCGGTTACCGGGGAGCTGTTTTTT. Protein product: CASFYGAVTGELFF. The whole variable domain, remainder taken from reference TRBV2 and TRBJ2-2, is EPEVTQTPSHQVTQMGQEVILRCVPISNHLYFYWYRQILGQKVEFLVSFYNNEISEKSEIFDDQFSVERPDGSNFTLKIRSTKLEDSAMYFCASFYGAVTGELFFGEGSRLTVL.

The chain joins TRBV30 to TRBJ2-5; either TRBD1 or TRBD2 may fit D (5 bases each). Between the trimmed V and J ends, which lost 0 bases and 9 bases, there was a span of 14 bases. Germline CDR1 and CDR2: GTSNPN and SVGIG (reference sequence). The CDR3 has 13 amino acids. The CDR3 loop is CAWSVQDWSPQYF. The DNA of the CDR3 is TGTGCCTGGAGTGTACAGGACTGGTCGCCCCAGTACTTC.